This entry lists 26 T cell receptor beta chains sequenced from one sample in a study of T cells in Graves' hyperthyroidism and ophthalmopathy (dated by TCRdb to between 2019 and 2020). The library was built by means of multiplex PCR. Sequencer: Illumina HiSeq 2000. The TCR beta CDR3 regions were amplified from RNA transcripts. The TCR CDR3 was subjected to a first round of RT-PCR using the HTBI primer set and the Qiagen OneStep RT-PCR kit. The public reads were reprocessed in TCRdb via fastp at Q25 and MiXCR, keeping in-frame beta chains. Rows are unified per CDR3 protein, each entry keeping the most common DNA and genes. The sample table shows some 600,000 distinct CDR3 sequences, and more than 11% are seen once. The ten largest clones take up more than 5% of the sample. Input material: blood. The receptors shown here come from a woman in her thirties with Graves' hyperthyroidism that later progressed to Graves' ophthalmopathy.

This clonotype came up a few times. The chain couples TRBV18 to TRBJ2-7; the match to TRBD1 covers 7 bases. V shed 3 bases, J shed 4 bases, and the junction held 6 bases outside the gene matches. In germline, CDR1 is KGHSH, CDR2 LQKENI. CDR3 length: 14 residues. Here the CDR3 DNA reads TGTGCCAGCTCACCTGACAGGGTAAGGTACGAGCAGTACTTC. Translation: CASSPDRVRYEQYF.

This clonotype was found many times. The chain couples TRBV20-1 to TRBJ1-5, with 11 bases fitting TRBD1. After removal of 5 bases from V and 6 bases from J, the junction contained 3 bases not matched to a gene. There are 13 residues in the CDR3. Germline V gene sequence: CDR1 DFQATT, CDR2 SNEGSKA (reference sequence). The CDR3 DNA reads TGCAGTGCTGGGGGACAGGGGGTTCAGCCCCAGCATTTT. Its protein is CSAGGQGVQPQHF.

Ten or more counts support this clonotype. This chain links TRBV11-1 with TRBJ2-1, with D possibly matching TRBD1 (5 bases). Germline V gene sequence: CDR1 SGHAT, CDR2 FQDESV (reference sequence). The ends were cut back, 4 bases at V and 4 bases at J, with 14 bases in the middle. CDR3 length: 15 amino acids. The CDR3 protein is CASSSLATGYNEQFF. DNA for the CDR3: TGTGCCAGCAGCTCTCTTGCCACAGGTTACAATGAGCAGTTCTTC.

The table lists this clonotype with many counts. The CDR3: CASSQGGATNEKLFF. In nucleotides, the CDR3 is TGTGCCAGCAGCCAGGGGGGCGCAACTAATGAAAAACTGTTTTTT. The V gene is TRBV7-2, the J gene TRBJ1-4; 7 bases line up with TRBD1. The CDR3 totals 15 residues. Germline CDR1 and CDR2: SGHTA and FQGNSA. The V and J ends lost 5 bases and 0 bases, in that order; junction bases with no gene match: 3.

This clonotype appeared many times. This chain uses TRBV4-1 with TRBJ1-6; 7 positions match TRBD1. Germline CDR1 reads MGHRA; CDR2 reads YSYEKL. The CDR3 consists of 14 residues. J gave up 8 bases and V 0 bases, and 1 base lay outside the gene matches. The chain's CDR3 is CASSQEGTDSPLHF. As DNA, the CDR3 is TGCGCCAGCAGCCAAGAAGGGACAGATTCACCCCTCCACTTT.

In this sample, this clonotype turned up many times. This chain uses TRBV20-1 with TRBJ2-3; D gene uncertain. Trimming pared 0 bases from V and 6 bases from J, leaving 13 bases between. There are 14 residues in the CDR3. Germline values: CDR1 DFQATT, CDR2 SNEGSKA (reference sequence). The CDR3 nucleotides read TGCAGTGCTAGAGATTTGGGCCGGTGGGATACGCAGTATTTT. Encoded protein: CSARDLGRWDTQYF.

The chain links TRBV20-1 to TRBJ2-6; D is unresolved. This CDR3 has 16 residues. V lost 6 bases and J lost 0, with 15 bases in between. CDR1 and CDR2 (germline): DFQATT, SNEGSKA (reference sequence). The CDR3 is CSAQPVINSGANVLTF. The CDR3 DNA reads TGCAGTGCCCAACCGGTTATAAACTCTGGGGCCAACGTCCTGACTTTC.

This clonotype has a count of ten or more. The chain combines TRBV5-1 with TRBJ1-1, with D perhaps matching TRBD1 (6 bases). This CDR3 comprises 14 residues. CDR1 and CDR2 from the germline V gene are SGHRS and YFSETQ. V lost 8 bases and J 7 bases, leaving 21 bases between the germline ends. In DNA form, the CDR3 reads TGCGCCAGTGCCGACACCGGGGGCGCGGGTGAAGCTTTCTTT. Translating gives CASADTGGAGEAFF.

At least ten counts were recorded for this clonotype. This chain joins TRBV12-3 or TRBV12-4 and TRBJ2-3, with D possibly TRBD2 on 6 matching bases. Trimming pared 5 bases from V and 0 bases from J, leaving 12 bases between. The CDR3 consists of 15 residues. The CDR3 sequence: CASSPLGGSTDTQYF. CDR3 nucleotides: TGTGCCAGCAGTCCCTTGGGGGGTAGCACAGATACGCAGTATTTT.

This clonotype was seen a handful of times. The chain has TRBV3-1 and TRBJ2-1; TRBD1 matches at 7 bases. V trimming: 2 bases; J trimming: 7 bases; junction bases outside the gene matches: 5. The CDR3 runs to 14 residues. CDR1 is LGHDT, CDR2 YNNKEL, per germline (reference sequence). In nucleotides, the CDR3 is TGTGCCAGCAGCCAAAGGGGGCAAAGGAATGAGCAGTTCTTC. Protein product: CASSQRGQRNEQFF.

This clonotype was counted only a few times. CDR3 region: CSARVPLLRGSTDTQYF. The DNA for the CDR3 is TGCAGTGCTAGGGTCCCTCTACTTCGGGGGAGCACAGATACGCAGTATTTT. This sequence joins TRBV20-1 and TRBJ2-3; possible D gene TRBD2, 6 bases. Germline V lookup: CDR1 DFQATT, CDR2 SNEGSKA (reference sequence). The CDR3 length is 17 residues. V lost 3 bases to trimming and J lost 0 bases, with 19 bases between them.

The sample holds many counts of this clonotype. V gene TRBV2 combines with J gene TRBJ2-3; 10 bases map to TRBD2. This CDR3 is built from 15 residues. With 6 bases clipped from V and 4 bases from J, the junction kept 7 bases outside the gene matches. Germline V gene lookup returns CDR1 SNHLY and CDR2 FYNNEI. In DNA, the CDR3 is TGTGCCAGCAGAGAGCTAGCGGGAGCGGCAGATACGCAGTATTTT. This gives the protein CASRELAGAADTQYF.

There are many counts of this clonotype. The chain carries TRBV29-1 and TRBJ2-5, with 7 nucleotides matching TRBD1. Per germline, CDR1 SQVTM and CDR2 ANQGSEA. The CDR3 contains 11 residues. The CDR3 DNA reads TGCATAGGGACAGAGCAAGAGACCCAGTACTTC. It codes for CIGTEQETQYF. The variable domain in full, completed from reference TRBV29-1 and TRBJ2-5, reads SAVISQKPSRDICQRGTSLTIQCQVDSQVTMMFWYRQQPGQSLTLIATANQGSEATYESGFVIDKFPISRPNLTFSTLTVSNMSPEDSSIYLCIGTEQETQYFGPGTRLLVL.

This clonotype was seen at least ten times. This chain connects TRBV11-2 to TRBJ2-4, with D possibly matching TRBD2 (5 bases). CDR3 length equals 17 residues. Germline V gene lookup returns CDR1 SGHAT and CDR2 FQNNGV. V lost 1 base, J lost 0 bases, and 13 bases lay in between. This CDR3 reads CASSLVPDLLAKNIQYF. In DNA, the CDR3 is TGTGCCAGCAGCTTAGTTCCGGACTTGTTAGCCAAAAACATTCAGTACTTC.

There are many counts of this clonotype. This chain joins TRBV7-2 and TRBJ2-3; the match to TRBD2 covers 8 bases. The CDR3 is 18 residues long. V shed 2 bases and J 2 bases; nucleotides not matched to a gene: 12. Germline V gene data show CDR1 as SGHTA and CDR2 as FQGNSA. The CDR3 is CASSLTHSGTRTTDTQYF. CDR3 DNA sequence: TGTGCCAGCAGCTTAACTCACTCCGGGACTAGGACCACAGATACGCAGTATTTT.

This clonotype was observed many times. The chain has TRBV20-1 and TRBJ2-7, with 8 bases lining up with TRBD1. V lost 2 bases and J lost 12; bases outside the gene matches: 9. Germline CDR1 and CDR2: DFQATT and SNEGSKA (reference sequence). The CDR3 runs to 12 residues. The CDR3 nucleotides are TGCAGTGCTAGACAGCAGTCAGGGGGCGCGTACTTC. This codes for CSARQQSGGAYF.

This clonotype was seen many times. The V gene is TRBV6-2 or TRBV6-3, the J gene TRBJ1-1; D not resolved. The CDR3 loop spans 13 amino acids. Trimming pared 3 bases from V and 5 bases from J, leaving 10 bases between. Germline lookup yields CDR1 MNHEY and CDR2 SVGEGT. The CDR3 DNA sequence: TGTGCCAGCAGTTATAAAGGGTTAACTGAAGCTTTCTTT. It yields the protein CASSYKGLTEAFF.

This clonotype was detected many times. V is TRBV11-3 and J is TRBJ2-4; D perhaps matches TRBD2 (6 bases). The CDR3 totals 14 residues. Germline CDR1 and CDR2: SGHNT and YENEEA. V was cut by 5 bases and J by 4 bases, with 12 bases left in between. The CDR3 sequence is CASSAAGLKNIQYF. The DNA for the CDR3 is TGTGCCAGCAGCGCTGCGGGACTGAAAAACATTCAGTACTTC.

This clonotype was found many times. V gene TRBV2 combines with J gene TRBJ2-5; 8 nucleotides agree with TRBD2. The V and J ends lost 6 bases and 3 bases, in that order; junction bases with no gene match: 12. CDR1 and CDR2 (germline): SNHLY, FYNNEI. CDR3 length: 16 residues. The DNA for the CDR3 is TGTGCCAGCAGAGGGTCTAACGGACTAGCCAAAGAGACCCAGTACTTC. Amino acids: CASRGSNGLAKETQYF.

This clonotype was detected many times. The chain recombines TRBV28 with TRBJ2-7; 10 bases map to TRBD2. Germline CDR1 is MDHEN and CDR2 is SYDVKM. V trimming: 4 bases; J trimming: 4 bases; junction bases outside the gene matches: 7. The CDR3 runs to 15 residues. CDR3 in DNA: TGTGCCAGCAGTTCGAGGCTAGCGGGAGTATACGAGCAGTACTTC. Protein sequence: CASSSRLAGVYEQYF.

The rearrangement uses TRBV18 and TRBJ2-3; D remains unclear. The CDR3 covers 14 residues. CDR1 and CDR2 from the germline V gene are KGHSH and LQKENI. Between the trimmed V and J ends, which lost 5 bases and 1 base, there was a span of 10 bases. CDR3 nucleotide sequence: TGTGCCAGCTCAGATAAGCTAGGCACAGATACGCAGTATTTT. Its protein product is CASSDKLGTDTQYF.

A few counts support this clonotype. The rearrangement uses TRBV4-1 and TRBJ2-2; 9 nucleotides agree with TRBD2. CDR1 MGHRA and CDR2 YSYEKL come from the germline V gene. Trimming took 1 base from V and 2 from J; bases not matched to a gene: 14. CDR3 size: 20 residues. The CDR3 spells CASSQGIPIAGAVNTGELFF. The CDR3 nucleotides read TGCGCCAGCAGCCAAGGAATTCCGATAGCGGGAGCCGTAAACACCGGGGAGCTGTTTTTT.

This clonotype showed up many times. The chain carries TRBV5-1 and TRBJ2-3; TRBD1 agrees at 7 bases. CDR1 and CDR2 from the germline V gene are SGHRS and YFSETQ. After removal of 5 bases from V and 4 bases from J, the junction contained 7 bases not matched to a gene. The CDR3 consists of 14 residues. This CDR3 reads CASRGGQPPDTQYF. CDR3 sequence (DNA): TGCGCCAGCAGAGGGGGACAGCCGCCAGATACGCAGTATTTT.

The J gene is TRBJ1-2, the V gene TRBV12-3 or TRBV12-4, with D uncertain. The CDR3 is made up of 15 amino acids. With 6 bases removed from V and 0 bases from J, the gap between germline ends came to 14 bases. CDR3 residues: CASSKSGRTNYGYTF. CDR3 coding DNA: TGTGCCAGCAGCAAATCCGGACGGACTAACTATGGCTACACCTTC.

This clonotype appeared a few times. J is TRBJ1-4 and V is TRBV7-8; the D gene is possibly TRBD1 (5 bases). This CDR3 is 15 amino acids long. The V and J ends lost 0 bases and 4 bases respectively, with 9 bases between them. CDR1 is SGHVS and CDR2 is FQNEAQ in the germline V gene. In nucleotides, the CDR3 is TGTGCCAGCAGCTTAGCGGGGCAGCTTAATGAAAAACTGTTTTTT. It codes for CASSLAGQLNEKLFF.

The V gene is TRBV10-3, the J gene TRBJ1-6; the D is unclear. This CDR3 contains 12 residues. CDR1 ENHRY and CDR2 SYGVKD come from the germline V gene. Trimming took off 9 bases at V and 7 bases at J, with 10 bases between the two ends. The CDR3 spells CAIGGENSPLHF. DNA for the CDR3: TGTGCCATAGGAGGAGAAAATTCACCCCTCCACTTT.